The 4 T cell receptor beta chains presented below share a single source sample, sequenced in a study of cytomegalovirus exposure and HLA in healthy donors. TCRdb keeps only in-frame clones here, not all; method: immunoSEQ multiplex PCR. The data show some 240,000 clones, over 65% seen once. Sequencing used PBMCs. These receptors were collected from a woman between 18 and 29 years old in good health and CMV-seronegative.

The CDR3 loop reads CASRGQGSTEAFF. Written as DNA, the CDR3 is TGTGCCAGCAGGGGACAGGGGAGCACTGAAGCTTTCTTT. The chain combines TRBV25-1 with TRBJ1-1; 10 bases align to TRBD1. The CDR3 covers 13 residues. Trimming cost V 6 bases and J 4 bases; bases outside gene matches: 2. CDR1 MGHDK and CDR2 SYGVNS come from the germline V gene.

The chain carries TRBV6-5 and TRBJ2-7; D is unclear. The V end lost 5 bases, the J end lost 3 bases, and 11 bases lay between the germline ends. Germline CDR1 is MNHEY and CDR2 is SVGAGI. This CDR3 region has 13 residues. As DNA, the CDR3 is TGTGCCAGCAGTGTGACCCCTTTCTACGAGCAGTACTTC. It specifies CASSVTPFYEQYF.

This chain connects TRBV10-3 to TRBJ2-1, with 14 bases identical to TRBD2. This CDR3 contains 16 residues. V lost 4 bases and J lost 5; bases outside the gene matches: 4. Per the germline V gene, CDR1 is ENHRY and CDR2 is SYGVKD. In nucleotides, the CDR3 is TGTGCCATCAGTGGGGTGGGACTAGCGGGAGACAATGAGCAGTTCTTC. It encodes CAISGVGLAGDNEQFF.

The rearrangement uses TRBV6-5 and TRBJ1-1, with a possible D match to TRBD1 (5 bases). The V gene's germline CDR1 is MNHEY and CDR2 SVGAGI. The V end was cut by 0 bases, the J end by 1 base, with 9 bases between. The CDR3 covers 15 residues. The DNA for the CDR3 is TGTGCCAGCAGTTACTCTCCAGGGTGGAACACTGAAGCTTTCTTT. Its protein product is CASSYSPGWNTEAFF.